The present T cell receptor (beta chain) was sequenced within a study of identical twins (dated by TCRdb to the mid-2010s). About the investigation overall: To test whether fetal clonotypes persist, this study deep-sequenced TCR alpha and beta repertoires from monozygotic twins, from unrelated adults of various ages, and from cord blood. Replicate twin experiments were performed at different times using different library preparation protocols to rule out contamination. What the authors observed across the whole study: Fewer insertions were carried by abundant cord blood beta clonotypes; a weaker similar trend was observed in young adult naive repertoires, while no such trend was observed in memory repertoires. Excess twin sharing in beta out-of-frame sequences was weaker because fewer shared sequences lowered the signal-to-noise ratio. Invariant T cells such as MAIT and iNKT could partly confound zero-insertion analyses, though diverse VJ usage argued against this for most clonotypes. Because the same donors could not be followed over many years, the conclusions relied on cross-sectional statistical analysis. Compared with coincidental sharing between unrelated individuals, an excess of low generation-probability sequences was observed among out-of-frame TCR alpha sequences shared between twins. Out-of-frame TCR alpha sharing in monozygotic twins was systematically underestimated by recombination models, whereas sharing between unrelated individuals was in agreement with the recombination models.

To prepare the library, 5' RACE was applied. The reads were generated on an Illumina HiSeq 2000. Template switching added a universal primer binding site, and the final cDNA carried a unique molecular identifier that allowed TCR cDNA molecules to be counted accurately. Specific primers in the conserved constant-segment region were used to synthesize first-strand cDNA for TCR alpha and beta chains. To control for contamination, each cDNA library was double barcoded with a SMART-Mk sample barcode plus Illumina barcodes. TruSeq adapter sequences, together with Illumina sample barcodes, were added in two successive PCR steps. The TCR alpha and beta cDNA libraries were sequenced on the Illumina HiSeq platform using custom primers. In the source study's methods: MiGEC processed the raw reads to extract unique molecular identifiers, while MiXCR was used to determine the CDR3 positions. For each individual, recombination models were inferred using an EM algorithm with the repgenHMM and IGoR tools. Shared clonotype analysis was performed with the tcR package in R, normalizing sharing by the product of cloneset sizes. Out-of-frame nonproductive sequences were analyzed to study raw recombination free of thymic and clonal selection effects. TCRdb passed the public sequencing reads through fastp at Q25 and MiXCR, retaining productive beta sequences. Identical CDR3 proteins give one entry, which carries the most common genes and DNA. The V and J calls were determined by TCRdb, not by the authors. A total of fewer than 900,000 distinct CDR3 sequences appear in this sample, around a sixth of them only once. The ten largest clones capture around 13% of the sample.

All donors were healthy Caucasians. Three pairs of female monozygotic twins, all aged roughly 18 to 29 years, made up the twin cohort. Peripheral blood mononuclear cells were used as the source from which RNA for TCR libraries was isolated. V sheds 10 bases and J sheds 13 bases, leaving 16 bases between their ends. CDR1 and CDR2 are read off the germline V gene as ENHRY and SYGVKD. From its cysteine to its phenylalanine, the CDR3 spans 10 amino acids. Here the CDR3 DNA is all that survives: 30 bases in frame from base 1. As to this clonotype: The antigen this receptor binds is unknown. The sample holds no much larger clone one base away, and base qualities are not on file.

This same sample was also part of a study on T cells expressing NK-cell markers. Reported in the second study: Three sorted T-cell subsets (CD3+CD56+NKG2C+, CD3+CD56+NKG2C- and CD3+CD56-NKG2C+) from under ten donors had their TCR beta-chain repertoires profiled. Of the eight sequenced donors, seven were found to be HCMV-seropositive and one was found to be HCMV-seronegative. To restrict sorting to alphabetaTCR-expressing T cells, an anti-gammadeltaTCR antibody was added in several experiments. In roughly six donors, the dominant CD3+CD56+NKG2C+ clonotypes were among the top 10 CD8+ clonotypes and accounted for about 1.0-7.5% of CD8+ T cells. Those dominant clonotypes were again the most abundant among CD3+CD56-NKG2C+ cells in several donors, at roughly 25-60.1%. Whether the expanded NKG2C-expressing T cell clones were specific for HCMV antigens was left unclear. The eight sequenced donors were randomly selected healthy volunteers, three men and five women. HCMV serostatus was determined by detecting HCMV-specific IgG in serum with a commercial ELISA kit. For more than five donors, bulk peripheral blood T-cell repertoires were additionally sequenced from unsorted PBMC. MIGEC was used to demultiplex reads and group reads by UMI, and MiTCR was used to assemble and quantify clonotypes. To remove erroneous sequences, TCR cDNA sequences were retained only when supported by two or more reads. The tcR package was used for downstream repertoire analysis, with clonotypes matched between fractions based on CDR3 nucleotide sequence plus V segment. VDJmatch was used to annotate antigen specificity against VDJdb, with one amino acid substitution in CDR3 allowed.

The specimen sequenced was PBMCs. The chain couples TRBV10-3 to TRBJ2-5; perhaps TRBD1 is the D gene, with 5 bases matching. The TCR comes from a woman aged 18-29 years in good health. In nucleotide form, the sequence is TGTGCCACCCGGTTAGGGGATTGGTACTTC. Translated, it gives CATRLGDWYF.